This T cell receptor (beta chain) stems from a study of T cells in Graves' hyperthyroidism and ophthalmopathy. Study observations and caveats: A median around six months before onset, the model predicted ophthalmopathy. Most thyroid clonotypes with frequency above 0.001 were detected in blood. Ophthalmopathy could be told apart from stable hyperthyroidism with a 13 V-J model.

This clonotype was found many times. Its antigen is unidentified. Using RNA transcripts as the source, TCR beta CDR3 regions were amplified. In the first-round RT-PCR of the TCR CDR3, the HTBI primer set was used. Using its own MiXCR run on the multiplex PCR reads, TCRdb lists one record per CDR3 protein. The sample consists of hundreds of thousands of distinct CDR3 sequences, roughly 46% of them appearing once. The CDR3 sequence is 13 residues long. Deletions cut 6 bases from V and 2 bases from J, with 14 bases between. CDR1 is SQVTM, CDR2 ANQGSEA, per germline. Material: peripheral blood or thyroid tissue (not recorded which). The receptor was derived from an adult man with Graves' disease, either hyperthyroidism or ophthalmopathy (not recorded which). V gene TRBV29-1 combines with J gene TRBJ2-7, with D possibly matching TRBD1 (6 bases). The CDR3: CSVASQGTYEQYF. For the CDR3, the DNA is TGCAGCGTCGCCTCACAGGGCACCTACGAGCAGTACTTC.